This T cell receptor (beta chain) stems from a study of neurological immune-mediated disorders. The unsorted libraries were prepared from 2 million PBMCs (stored at -80 C). In this sample, this clonotype turned up many times. Synthesis of cDNA was carried out by template-switch 5'RACE. The reaction used 10-nucleotide random UMIs. A single record per CDR3 protein comes from TCRdb applying MiXCR to the 5' RACE reads. Of roughly 46,000 distinct CDR3 sequences listed, about 2% are singletons. Unmatched junction bases numbered 10, after V lost 5 bases and J lost 8 bases. Germline CDR1 is SGHVS and CDR2 is FQNEAQ. This CDR3 comprises 14 residues.

The sequencing input was PBMCs. The V gene is TRBV7-8, the J gene TRBJ2-3; 7 bases are shared with TRBD1. This receptor was taken from a woman between 40 and 50 years old with multiple sclerosis. This CDR3 reads CASSTLTGRTTQYF. For the CDR3, the DNA is TGTGCCAGCAGCACATTGACAGGGAGAACTACGCAGTATTTT.